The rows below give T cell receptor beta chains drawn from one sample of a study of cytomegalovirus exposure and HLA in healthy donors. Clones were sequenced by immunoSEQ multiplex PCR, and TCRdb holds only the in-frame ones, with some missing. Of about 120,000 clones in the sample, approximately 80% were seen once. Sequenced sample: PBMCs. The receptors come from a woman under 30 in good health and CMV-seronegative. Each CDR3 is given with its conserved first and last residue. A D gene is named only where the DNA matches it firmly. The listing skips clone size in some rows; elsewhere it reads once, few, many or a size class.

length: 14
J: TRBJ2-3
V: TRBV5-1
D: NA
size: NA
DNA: TGCGCCAGCAGCTTGCACAGGGTCACAGATACGCAGTATTTT
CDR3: CASSLHRVTDTQYF

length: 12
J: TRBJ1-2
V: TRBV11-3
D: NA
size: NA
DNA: TGTGCCAGCAGCTTGGCGGACTATGGCTACACCTTC
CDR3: CASSLADYGYTF

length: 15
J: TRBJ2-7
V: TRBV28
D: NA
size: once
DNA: TGTGCCAGCAGTCCCCCGGACAGAAAATCCTACGAGCAGTACTTC
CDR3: CASSPPDRKSYEQYF

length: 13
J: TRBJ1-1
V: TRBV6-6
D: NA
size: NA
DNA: TGTGCCAGCAGTTCCGGAGTTAACACTGAAGCTTTCTTT
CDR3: CASSSGVNTEAFF

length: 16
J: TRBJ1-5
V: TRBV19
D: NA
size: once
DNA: TGTGCCAGTAGTATTGGGGGGGCCCGGGGCCATCAGCCCCAGCATTTT
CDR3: CASSIGGARGHQPQHF

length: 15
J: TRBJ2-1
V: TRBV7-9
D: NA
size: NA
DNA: TGTGCCAGCAGCTTAGAAGGACTGGGAAAGTTGGAGCAGTTCTTC
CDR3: CASSLEGLGKLEQFF

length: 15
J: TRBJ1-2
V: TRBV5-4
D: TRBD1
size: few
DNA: TGTGCCAGCAGCTTGGAACAGGGGAGGACCTATGGCTACACCTTC
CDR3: CASSLEQGRTYGYTF

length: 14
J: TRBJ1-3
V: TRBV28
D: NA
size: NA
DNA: TGTGCCAGCATAAGCGCGGGGGCTGGAAACACCATATATTTT
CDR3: CASISAGAGNTIYF

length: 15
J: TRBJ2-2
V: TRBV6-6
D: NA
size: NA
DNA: TGTGCCAGCAGTTACTCGACATTTGGGTCCGGGGAGCTGTTTTTT
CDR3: CASSYSTFGSGELFF

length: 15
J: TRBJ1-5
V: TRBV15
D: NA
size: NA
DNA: TGTGCCACCAGCAGACAGGGGTATAGCAATCAGCCCCAGCATTTT
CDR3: CATSRQGYSNQPQHF

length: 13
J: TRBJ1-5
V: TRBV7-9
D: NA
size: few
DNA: TGTTCCAGCAGCTTAGGTGTTAGCCAGCCCCAGCATTTT
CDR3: CSSSLGVSQPQHF

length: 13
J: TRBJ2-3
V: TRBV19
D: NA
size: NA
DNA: TGTGCCAGTAGTATACAGAGCACAGATACGCAGTATTTT
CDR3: CASSIQSTDTQYF

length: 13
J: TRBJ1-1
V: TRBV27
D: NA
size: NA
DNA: TGTGCCAGCAGTTCTCACCGGCCCGGCGGAGCTTTCTTT
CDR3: CASSSHRPGGAFF

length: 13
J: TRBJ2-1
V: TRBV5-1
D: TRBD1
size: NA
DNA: TGCGCCAGCAGCTGGGACAGGGTCGATGAGCAGTTCTTC
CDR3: CASSWDRVDEQFF

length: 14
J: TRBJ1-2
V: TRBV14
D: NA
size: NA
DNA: TGTGCCAGCAGCCAAGATGCAGGTGACTATGGCTACACCTTC
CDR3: CASSQDAGDYGYTF

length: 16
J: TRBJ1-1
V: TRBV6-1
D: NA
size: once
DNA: TGTGCCAGCAATGCAGCGGTAGGAGGGCACGGCACTGAAGCTTTCTTT
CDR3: CASNAAVGGHGTEAFF

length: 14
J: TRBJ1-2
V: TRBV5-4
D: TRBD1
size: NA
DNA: TGTGCCAGCACCCCCCCGGGACAGGAATATGGCTACACCTTC
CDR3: CASTPPGQEYGYTF

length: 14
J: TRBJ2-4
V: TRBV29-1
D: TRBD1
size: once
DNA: TGCAGCGTTGAACTAGGACAGGGGGCTAACATTCAGTACTTC
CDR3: CSVELGQGANIQYF

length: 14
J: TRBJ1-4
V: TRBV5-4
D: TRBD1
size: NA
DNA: TGTGCCAGCAGCCTGGGACAGAACCCGGAAAAACTGTTTTTT
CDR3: CASSLGQNPEKLFF

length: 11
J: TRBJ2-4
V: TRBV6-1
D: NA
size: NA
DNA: TGTGCCACCGGGGCCAAAAACATTCAGTACTTC
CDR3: CATGAKNIQYF

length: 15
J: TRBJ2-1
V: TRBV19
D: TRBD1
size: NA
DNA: TGTGCCAGTACCCTGGACAGGGGGAGATACAATGAGCAGTTCTTC
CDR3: CASTLDRGRYNEQFF

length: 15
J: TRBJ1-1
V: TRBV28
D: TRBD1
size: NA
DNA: TGTGCCAGCAGCCTGGACAGGGGTAGCGGCACTGAAGCTTTCTTT
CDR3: CASSLDRGSGTEAFF

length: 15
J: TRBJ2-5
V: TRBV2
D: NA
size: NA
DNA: TGTGCCAGCAGTGAGAGAGAGGGCTTACAAGAGACCCAGTACTTC
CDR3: CASSEREGLQETQYF

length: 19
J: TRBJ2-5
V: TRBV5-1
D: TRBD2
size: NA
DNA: TGCGCCAGCAGCTGGGGGACGTTGGGTAGCGGGGGAGAGGGAGAGACCCAGTACTTC
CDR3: CASSWGTLGSGGEGETQYF

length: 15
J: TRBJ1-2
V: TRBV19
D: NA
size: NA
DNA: TGTGCCAGTAGTGCCGAAACAGGGATTTTTAATGGCTACACCTTC
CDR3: CASSAETGIFNGYTF

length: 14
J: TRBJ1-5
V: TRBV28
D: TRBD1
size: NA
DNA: TGTGCCAGCAGTCCTTCCGGGAGGGGGCGGCCCCAGCATTTT
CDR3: CASSPSGRGRPQHF

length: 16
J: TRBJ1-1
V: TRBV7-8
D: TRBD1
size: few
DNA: TGTGCCAGCAGCTTAAGGGACAGGGGATCGAACACTGAAGCTTTCTTT
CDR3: CASSLRDRGSNTEAFF

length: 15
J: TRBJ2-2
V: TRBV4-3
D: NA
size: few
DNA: TGCGCCAGCAGCCTGTCTGTGCTAGCTTGGGGGGAGCTGTTTTTT
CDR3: CASSLSVLAWGELFF

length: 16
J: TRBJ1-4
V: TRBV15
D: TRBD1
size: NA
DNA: TGTGCCACCAGACCTGAGCGGGACAGGGGGGATGAAAAACTGTTTTTT
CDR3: CATRPERDRGDEKLFF

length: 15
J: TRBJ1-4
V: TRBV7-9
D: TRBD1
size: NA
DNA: TGTGCCAGCAGCAGCGGACAGGGGGCGCGAGAAAAACTGTTTTTT
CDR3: CASSSGQGAREKLFF

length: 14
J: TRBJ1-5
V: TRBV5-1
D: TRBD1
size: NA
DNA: TGCGCCAGCAGCTTGGAACAGGGGAGTCAGCCCCAGCATTTT
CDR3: CASSLEQGSQPQHF

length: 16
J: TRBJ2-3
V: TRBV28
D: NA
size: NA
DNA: TGTGCCAGCAGCCCTCGAGGAGCGATAGTCACAGATACGCAGTATTTT
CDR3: CASSPRGAIVTDTQYF

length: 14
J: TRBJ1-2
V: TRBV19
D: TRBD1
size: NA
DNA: TGTGCCAGTAGTATGCAGGGGGCCATCTATGGCTACACCTTC
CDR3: CASSMQGAIYGYTF

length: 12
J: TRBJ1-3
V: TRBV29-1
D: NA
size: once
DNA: TGCAGCGTTGGACAGGATCGGAACACCATATATTTT
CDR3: CSVGQDRNTIYF

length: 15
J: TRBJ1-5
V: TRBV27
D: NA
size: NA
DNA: TGTGCCAGCAGTTTAGGTAGGGAGAGCAATCAGCCCCAGCATTTT
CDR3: CASSLGRESNQPQHF

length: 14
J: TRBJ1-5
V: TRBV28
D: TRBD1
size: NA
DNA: TGTGCCAGCAGTTTAGGGACAGGGCAGAGGCCCCAGCATTTT
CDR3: CASSLGTGQRPQHF

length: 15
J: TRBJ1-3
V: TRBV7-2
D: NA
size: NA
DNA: TGTGCCAGCAGCGCGGCGGGGGCGCAAGGAAACACCATATATTTT
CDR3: CASSAAGAQGNTIYF

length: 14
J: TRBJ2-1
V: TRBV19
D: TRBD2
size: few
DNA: TGTGCCAGTAGCACCGGGGGGGACTACAATGAGCAGTTCTTC
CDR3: CASSTGGDYNEQFF

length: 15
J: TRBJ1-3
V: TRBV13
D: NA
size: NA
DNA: TGTGCCAGCAGTTGGGCGGGGGCGCTTGGAAACACCATATATTTT
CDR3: CASSWAGALGNTIYF

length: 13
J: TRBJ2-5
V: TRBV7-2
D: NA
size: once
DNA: TGTGCCAGCAGCTTAGGGGGGGTAGAGACCCAGTACTTC
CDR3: CASSLGGVETQYF

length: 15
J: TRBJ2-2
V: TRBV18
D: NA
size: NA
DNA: TGTGCCAGCTCACCACCGAACTTGAACACCGGGGAGCTGTTTTTT
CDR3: CASSPPNLNTGELFF

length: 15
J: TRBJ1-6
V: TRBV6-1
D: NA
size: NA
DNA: TGTGCCAGCAGAAACCGACAGGTCTATAATTCACCCCTCCACTTT
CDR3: CASRNRQVYNSPLHF

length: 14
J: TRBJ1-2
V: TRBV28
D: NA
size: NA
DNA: TGTGCCAGCAGTTTATTAACCGTTAGCTATGGCTACACCTTC
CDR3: CASSLLTVSYGYTF

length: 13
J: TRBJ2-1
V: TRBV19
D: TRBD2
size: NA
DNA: TGTGCCAGTAGGCTAGCGGGGGTATACGAGCAGTTCTTC
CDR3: CASRLAGVYEQFF

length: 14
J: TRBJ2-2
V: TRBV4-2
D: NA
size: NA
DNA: TGTGCCAGCAGCCAAGAACGGTCATCAGGGGAGCTGTTTTTT
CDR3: CASSQERSSGELFF

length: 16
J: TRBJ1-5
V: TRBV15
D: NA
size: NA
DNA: TGTGCCACCAGCAGAGATGCGGGGACTAGCAATCAGCCCCAGCATTTT
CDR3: CATSRDAGTSNQPQHF

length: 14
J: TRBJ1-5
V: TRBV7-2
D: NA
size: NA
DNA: TGTGCCAGCAGCCCCCAAACGGTCAATCAGCCCCAGCATTTT
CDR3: CASSPQTVNQPQHF

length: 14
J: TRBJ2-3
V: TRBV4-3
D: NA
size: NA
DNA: TGCGCCAGCAGCCAAGGCCAGGTCGCAGATACGCAGTATTTT
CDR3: CASSQGQVADTQYF

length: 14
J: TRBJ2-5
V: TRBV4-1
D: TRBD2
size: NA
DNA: TGCGCCAGCAGCCAAGAACTAGCGACAGAGACCCAGTACTTC
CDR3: CASSQELATETQYF

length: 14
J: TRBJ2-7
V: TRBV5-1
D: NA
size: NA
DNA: TGCGCCAGCAGCTTGGCGGGGTCCGGGAGCGAGCAGTACTTC
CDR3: CASSLAGSGSEQYF

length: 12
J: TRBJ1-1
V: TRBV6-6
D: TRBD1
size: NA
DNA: TGTGCCAGCAGTCCTAGGGGGCCAGGAGCTTTCTTT
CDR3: CASSPRGPGAFF

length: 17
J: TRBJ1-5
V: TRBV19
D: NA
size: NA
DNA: TGTGCCAGTAGTATAGATCGGTCCGGGTTGGGCAATCAGCCCCAGCATTTT
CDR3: CASSIDRSGLGNQPQHF

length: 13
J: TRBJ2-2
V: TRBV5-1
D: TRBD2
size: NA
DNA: TGCGCCAGCAGCTTCGGGGGGGCCGGGGAGCTGTTTTTT
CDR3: CASSFGGAGELFF

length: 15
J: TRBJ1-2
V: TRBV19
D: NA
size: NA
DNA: TGTGCCAGTAGTATGCCCCCCGACAGGTCGGATGGCTACACCTTC
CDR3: CASSMPPDRSDGYTF

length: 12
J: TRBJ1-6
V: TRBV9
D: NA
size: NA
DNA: TGTGCCAGCAGCCTCAGCGGTTCACCCCTCCACTTT
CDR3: CASSLSGSPLHF

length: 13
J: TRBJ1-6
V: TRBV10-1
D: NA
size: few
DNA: TGCGCCAGCAGCCGGGAAAATAATTCACCCCTCCACTTT
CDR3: CASSRENNSPLHF

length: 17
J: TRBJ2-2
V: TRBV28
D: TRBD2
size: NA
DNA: TGTGCCAGCAGCCACGAGACTAGCGGGAAACTCTCCGGGGAGCTGTTTTTT
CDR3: CASSHETSGKLSGELFF

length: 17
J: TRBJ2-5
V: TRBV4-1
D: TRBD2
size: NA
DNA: TGCGCCAGCAGCCAAGATCCAGTGGCTAGCGGGGTGGAGACCCAGTACTTC
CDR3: CASSQDPVASGVETQYF

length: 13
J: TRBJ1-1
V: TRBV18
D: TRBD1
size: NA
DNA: TGTGCCAGCTCACCCGCGGACAGGCTGGGAGCTTTCTTT
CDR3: CASSPADRLGAFF

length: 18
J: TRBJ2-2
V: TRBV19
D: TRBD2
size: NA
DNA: TGTGCCAGTAGTAAAGTCACTAGCGGGAGGGCCCCCACCGGGGAGCTGTTTTTT
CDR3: CASSKVTSGRAPTGELFF